This T cell receptor (beta chain) emerged from a study of tissue T cells after allogeneic stem cell transplantation (dated by TCRdb to between 2021 and 2024). For the wider study: The study profiled TCR beta repertoires in many tissues obtained from research autopsies of patients with and without GVHD, and also in mouse models of GVHD. The human part of the study was a prospective observational study with no blinding and no randomization.

In light of the paper, this sample's time point label describes: mouse harvest day 7 after allogeneic transplant. Mouse grafts combined 10^7 T-cell-depleted bone marrow cells with 10^6 splenic CD5+ T cells, given via tail vein injection. A major MHC-mismatch B6 (H2b) into BALB/c (H2d) model was used to model mouse GVHD, and tissues were profiled at day 7 or 14. Mouse tissues and retro-orbital blood were harvested on day 7 or 14 post-transplant using separate sterile tools per animal; livers were flushed beforehand. Before genomic DNA isolation with the DNeasy Blood & Tissue Kit, mouse tissues were minced using razor blades in buffered saline. To prepare the library, the immunoSEQ multiplex PCR assay was applied. Adaptive Biotechnologies performed TCRbeta CDR3 sequencing at survey depth and reported CDR3 sequences, V/J genes, productive frequency, and template counts. TCR beta CDR3 regions were amplified from genomic DNA rather than RNA. The paper's processing steps were these. Pairwise repertoire overlap between tissues was quantified with Jensen-Shannon divergence, where 1 means complete divergence and 0 identical. Tissues were clustered by single-linkage agglomerative hierarchical clustering of pairwise JSD values and displayed as dendrograms. GLIPH2 was run on all patient samples with simulation_depth 1000, kmer_min_depth 3, cdr3_length_cutoff 8, keeping groups with more than two unique CDR3s. In a standardized tissue-overlap score, Jaccard GLIPH-group overlap across patients was extrapolated to a standard repertoire size of 1000 clones. Linear mixed-effect models, with tissue as a fixed effect and individual as a random effect, were used to test how diversity related to clinical or experimental variables. The source is immuneACCESS, and TCRdb retained only in-frame sequences with V and J called. Part of the clones is not carried over; for the studies checked, unresolved V genes explain less than half of this, and the remainder is unexplained. The D gene and trimming were derived from the DNA, and the V and J assignments and clone size from that table. This sample gives 9,000 to 9,500 clones in total; roughly 45% of them show up just once. The ten biggest clones cover less than 8.5% of the sample.

Summary of the overall study and its limitations: The patient cohort was small and clinically heterogeneous, and sampling depth was acknowledged as a limitation. Within patients, how anatomically similar tissues were was a major factor shaping TCR repertoire composition, regardless of disease or transplant status. In both patients and mice, only a limited portion of the TCR repertoire detected in tissues was captured by blood and spleen T cells. Which tissue TCRs were alloreactive or antigen-specific was not determined in the study, and some of the clones might have been host cells that persisted. Not many T cell clones showed up in more than one patient, yet clustering based on motifs uncovered repertoire signatures that were shared across patients in a tissue-specific way.

The germline V gene (reference sequence) sets CDR1 to KGHPV and CDR2 to FQNQEV. Trimming takes 3 bases from V and 6 bases from J, and the germline ends sit 10 bases apart. The CDR3 covers 13 residues, taking in both the cysteine and the phenylalanine. Part of the CDR3 DNA is given, 36 bases translated from base 1. Remarks on this clone: Its specific antigen is unknown. For this mouse receptor, gene names and germline sequences are murine. The read finishes 1 residue shy of the CDR3 end, and the germline J gene is used to complete it. The same CDR3 arises from other DNA sequences in this sample as well.

Specimen: gut tissue. This TCR was recovered from a female BALB/c mouse given C57BL/6 T cells with graft-versus-host disease after an allogeneic hematopoietic cell transplant. The chain uses TRBV26 and TRBJ2-4; a tentative D match to TRBD1 spans 5 bases. The sequenced part of the CDR3 DNA is TGTGCCAGCAGTCTAAGGGGAGGCAACACCTTGTAC. Protein translation: CASSLRGGNTLY. The full CDR3 protein reads CASSLRGGNTLYF. Extended through the reference TRBV26 and TRBJ2-4 proteins, this CDR3 yields the full variable domain: NSKVIQTPRYLVKGQGQKAKMRCIPEKGHPVVFWYQQNKNNEFKFLINFQNQEVLQQIDMTEKRFSAECPSNSPCSLEIQSSEAGDSALYLCASSLRGGNTLYFGAGTRLSVL.